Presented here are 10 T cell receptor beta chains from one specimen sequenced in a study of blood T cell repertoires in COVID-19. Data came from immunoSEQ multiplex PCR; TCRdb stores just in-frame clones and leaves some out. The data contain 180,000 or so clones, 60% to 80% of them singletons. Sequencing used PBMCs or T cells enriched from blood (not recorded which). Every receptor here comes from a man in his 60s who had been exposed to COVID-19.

CDR3 nucleotide sequence: TGTGCCAGCAGCTTGTACAACAGGGAACCTGAGCAGTTCTTC. The encoded protein is CASSLYNREPEQFF. The J gene is TRBJ2-1, the V gene TRBV5-4, with a weak D call TRBD1 (6 bases). Trimming removed 1 base at V and 9 bases at J, with 14 bases between. CDR1 SGHNT and CDR2 YYREEE come from the germline V gene (reference sequence). This CDR3 is built from 14 residues. The complete variable domain, with remaining parts taken from reference TRBV5-4 and TRBJ2-1, reads ETGVTQSPTHLIKTRGQQVTLRCSSQSGHNTVSWYQQALGQGPQFIFQYYREEENGRGNFPPRFSGLQFPNYSSELNVNALELDDSALYLCASSLYNREPEQFFGPGTRLTVL.

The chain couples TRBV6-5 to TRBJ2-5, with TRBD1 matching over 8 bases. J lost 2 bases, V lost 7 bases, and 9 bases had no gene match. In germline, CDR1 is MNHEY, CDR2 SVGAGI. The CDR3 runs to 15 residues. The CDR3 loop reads CASTPDRAEQETQYF. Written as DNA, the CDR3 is TGTGCCAGCACCCCGGACAGGGCCGAGCAAGAGACCCAGTACTTC.

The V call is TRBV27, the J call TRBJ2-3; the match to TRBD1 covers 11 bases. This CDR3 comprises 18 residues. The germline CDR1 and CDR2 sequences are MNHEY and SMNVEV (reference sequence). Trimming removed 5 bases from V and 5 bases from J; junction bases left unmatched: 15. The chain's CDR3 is CASSTIGQGATLLDTQYF. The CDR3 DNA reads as TGTGCCAGCAGTACCATAGGACAGGGGGCCACCCTTTTAGATACGCAGTATTTT.

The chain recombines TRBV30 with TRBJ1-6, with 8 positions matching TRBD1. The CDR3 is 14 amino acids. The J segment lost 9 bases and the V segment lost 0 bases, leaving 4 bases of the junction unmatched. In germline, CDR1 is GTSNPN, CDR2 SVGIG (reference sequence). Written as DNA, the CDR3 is TGTGCCTGGAGTGTGCAGGGGGCAGGTTCACCCCTCCACTTT. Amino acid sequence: CAWSVQGAGSPLHF.

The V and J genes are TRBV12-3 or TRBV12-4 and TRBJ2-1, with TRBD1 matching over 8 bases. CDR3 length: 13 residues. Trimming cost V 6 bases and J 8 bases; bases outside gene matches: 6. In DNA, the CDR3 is TGTGCCAGCAGGCGAGACAGGGGCTATGAGCAGTTCTTC. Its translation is CASRRDRGYEQFF.

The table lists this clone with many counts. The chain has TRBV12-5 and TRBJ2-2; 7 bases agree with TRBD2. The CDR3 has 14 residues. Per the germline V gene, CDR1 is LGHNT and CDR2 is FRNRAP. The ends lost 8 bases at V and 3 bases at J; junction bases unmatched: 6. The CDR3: CASSLAVDTGELFF. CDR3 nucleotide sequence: TGTGCTAGTAGCCTAGCGGTCGACACCGGGGAGCTGTTTTTT.

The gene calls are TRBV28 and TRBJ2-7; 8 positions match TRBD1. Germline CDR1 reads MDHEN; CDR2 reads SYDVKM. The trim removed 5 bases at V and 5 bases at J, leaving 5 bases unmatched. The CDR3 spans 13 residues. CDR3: CASSGQGVDEQYF. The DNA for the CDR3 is TGTGCCAGCAGTGGACAGGGCGTCGACGAGCAGTACTTC.

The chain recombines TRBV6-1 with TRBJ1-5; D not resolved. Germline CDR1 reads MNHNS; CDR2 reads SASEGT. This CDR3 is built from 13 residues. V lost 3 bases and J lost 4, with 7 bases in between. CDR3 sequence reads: CASSDGGNQPQHF. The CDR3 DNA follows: TGTGCCAGCAGTGATGGCGGAAATCAGCCCCAGCATTTT.

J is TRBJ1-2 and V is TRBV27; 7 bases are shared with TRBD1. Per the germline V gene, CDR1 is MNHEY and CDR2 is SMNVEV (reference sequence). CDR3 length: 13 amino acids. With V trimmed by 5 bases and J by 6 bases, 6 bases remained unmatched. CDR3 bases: TGTGCCAGCAGTAGAGGGACAGCAAATGGCTACACCTTC. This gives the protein CASSRGTANGYTF.

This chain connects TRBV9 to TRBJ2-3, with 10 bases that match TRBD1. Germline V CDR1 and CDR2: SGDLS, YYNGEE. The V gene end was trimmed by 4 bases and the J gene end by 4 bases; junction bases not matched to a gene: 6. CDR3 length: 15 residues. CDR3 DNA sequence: TGTGCCAGCAGCCCGAGACAGGGGGCTTCAGATACGCAGTATTTT. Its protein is CASSPRQGASDTQYF.